This T cell receptor (beta chain) originates from a study of T cells in Graves' hyperthyroidism and ophthalmopathy. Germline loops: CDR1 SGHTA, CDR2 FQGNSA. Trimming removed 0 bases from V and 4 bases from J, with 10 bases in between. The CDR3 is 15 residues long. It was RNA transcripts that yielded the amplified TCR beta CDR3 regions. The HTBI primer set served for first-round RT-PCR of the TCR CDR3. TCRdb itself ran the multiplex PCR reads through MiXCR, one entry per CDR3 protein. The sample shows about 740,000 distinct CDR3 sequences, less than 15% of them seen only once. This clonotype was picked up many times.

This clonotype was sampled from a woman between 18 and 29 years old with Graves' hyperthyroidism. V gene TRBV7-2 combines with J gene TRBJ1-5, with a tentative D call TRBD1 (6 bases). The sample consisted of blood. The DNA for the CDR3 is TGTGCCAGCAGCTTAGCGGGACAAATAAATCAGCCCCAGCATTTT. Translated, it gives CASSLAGQINQPQHF. The full variable domain, completed using reference TRBV7-2 and TRBJ1-5, is GAGVSQSPSNKVTEKGKDVELRCDPISGHTALYWYRQSLGQGLEFLIYFQGNSAPDKSGLPSDRFSAERTGGSVSTLTIQRTQQEDSAVYLCASSLAGQINQPQHFGDGTRLSIL.